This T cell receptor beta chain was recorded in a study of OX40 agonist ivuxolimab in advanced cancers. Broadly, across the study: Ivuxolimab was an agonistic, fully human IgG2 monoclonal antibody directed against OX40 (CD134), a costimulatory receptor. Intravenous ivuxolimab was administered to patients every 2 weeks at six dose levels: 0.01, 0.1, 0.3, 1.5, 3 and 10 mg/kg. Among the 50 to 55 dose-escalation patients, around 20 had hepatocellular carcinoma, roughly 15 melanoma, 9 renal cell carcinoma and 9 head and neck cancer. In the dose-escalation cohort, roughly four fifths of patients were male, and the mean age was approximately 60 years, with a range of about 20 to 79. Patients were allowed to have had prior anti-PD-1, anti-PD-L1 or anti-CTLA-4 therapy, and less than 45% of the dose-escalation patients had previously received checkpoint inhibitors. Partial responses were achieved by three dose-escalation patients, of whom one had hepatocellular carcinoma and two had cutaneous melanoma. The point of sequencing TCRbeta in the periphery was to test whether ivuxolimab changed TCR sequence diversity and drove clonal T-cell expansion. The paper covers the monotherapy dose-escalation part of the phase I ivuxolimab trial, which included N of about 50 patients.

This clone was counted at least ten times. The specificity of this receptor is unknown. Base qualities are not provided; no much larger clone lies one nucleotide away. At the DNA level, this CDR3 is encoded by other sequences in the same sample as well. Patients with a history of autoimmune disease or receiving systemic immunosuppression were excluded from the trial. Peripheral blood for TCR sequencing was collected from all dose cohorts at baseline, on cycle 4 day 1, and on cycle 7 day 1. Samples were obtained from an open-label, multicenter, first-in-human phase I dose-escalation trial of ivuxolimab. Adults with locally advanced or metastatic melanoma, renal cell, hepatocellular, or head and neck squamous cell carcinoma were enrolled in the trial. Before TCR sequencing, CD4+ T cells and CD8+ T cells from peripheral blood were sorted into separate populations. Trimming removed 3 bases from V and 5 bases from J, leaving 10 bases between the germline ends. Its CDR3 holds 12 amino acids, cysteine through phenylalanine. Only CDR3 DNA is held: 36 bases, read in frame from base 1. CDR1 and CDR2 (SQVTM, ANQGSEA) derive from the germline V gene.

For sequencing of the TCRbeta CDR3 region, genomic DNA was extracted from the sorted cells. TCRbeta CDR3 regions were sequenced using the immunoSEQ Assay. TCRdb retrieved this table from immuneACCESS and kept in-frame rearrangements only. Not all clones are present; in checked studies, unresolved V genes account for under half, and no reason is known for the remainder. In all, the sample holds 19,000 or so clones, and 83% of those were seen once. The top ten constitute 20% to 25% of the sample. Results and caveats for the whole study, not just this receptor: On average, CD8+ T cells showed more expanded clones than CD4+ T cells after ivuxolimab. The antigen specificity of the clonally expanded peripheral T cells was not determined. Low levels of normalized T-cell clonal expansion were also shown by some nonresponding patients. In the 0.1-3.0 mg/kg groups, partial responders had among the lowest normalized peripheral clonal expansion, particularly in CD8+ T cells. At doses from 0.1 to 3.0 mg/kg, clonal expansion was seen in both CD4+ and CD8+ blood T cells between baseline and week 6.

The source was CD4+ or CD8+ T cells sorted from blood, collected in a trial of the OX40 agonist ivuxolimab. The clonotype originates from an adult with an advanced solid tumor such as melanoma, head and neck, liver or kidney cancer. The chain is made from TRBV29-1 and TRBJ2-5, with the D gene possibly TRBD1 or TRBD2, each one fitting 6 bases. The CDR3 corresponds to CSVEGGEETQYF. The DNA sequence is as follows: TGCAGCGTTGAGGGGGGCGAGGAGACCCAGTACTTC.